A single sample gave rise to the 2 T cell receptor beta chains below, sequenced in a study of shared clonotypes between healthy human individuals. Method: immunoSEQ multiplex PCR; TCRdb's copy keeps in-frame clones and lacks some. The sample contains about half a million clones, approximately 80% of which appear only once. The sequenced sample consisted of PBMCs. These receptors were taken from a woman aged 40 to 50 in good health. Some clones in this sample may be carry-over from other donors' samples.

The table lists this clone with a few counts. The identical CDR3 is also encoded by other nucleotide sequences in the sample. The chain couples TRBV6-5 to TRBJ1-5; possible D gene TRBD1, 5 bases. The CDR3 totals 12 residues. Germline lookup yields CDR1 MNHEY and CDR2 SVGAGI. The V and J ends lost 4 bases and 4 bases respectively, with 5 bases between them. DNA of the CDR3: TGTGCCAGCAGTTCAGGGAATCAGCCCCAGCATTTT. Translated: CASSSGNQPQHF.

The genes are TRBV5-6 and TRBJ2-7; TRBD1 matches 9 bases. Germline trimming cut 0 bases from V and 7 bases from J; bases unmatched to any gene: 5. There are 14 residues in the CDR3. Germline CDR1 and CDR2: SGHDT and YYEEEE. The CDR3 is CASSLVGTGREQYF. In DNA, the CDR3 is TGTGCCAGCAGCTTGGTTGGGACAGGGAGGGAGCAGTACTTC. Full variable domain (outside the CDR3, taken from reference TRBV5-6 and TRBJ2-7): DAGVTQSPTHLIKTRGQQVTLRCSPKSGHDTVSWYQQALGQGPQFIFQYYEEEERQRGNFPDRFSGHQFPNYSSELNVNALLLGDSALYLCASSLVGTGREQYFGPGTRLTVT.